This T cell receptor (beta chain) was found in a study of control samples from healthy donors and cancer patients. This CDR3 has 12 residues. Trimming took off 2 bases at V and 2 bases at J, with 7 bases between the two ends. Germline CDR1 reads GTSNPN; CDR2 reads SVGIG (reference sequence). The table came from immunoSEQ multiplex PCR; TCRdb's copy has only in-frame clones and leaves some out. The repertoire holds more than 75,000 clones, with 79% as singletons. The sequencing input was blood. This sequence joins TRBV30 and TRBJ2-7, with TRBD1 as a possible D gene (5 bases). The TCR sequence derives from a woman aged 25 to 39 in good health. For the CDR3, the DNA is TGTGCCTGGAGTCAGGACACCTACGAGCAGTACTTC. Protein: CAWSQDTYEQYF.